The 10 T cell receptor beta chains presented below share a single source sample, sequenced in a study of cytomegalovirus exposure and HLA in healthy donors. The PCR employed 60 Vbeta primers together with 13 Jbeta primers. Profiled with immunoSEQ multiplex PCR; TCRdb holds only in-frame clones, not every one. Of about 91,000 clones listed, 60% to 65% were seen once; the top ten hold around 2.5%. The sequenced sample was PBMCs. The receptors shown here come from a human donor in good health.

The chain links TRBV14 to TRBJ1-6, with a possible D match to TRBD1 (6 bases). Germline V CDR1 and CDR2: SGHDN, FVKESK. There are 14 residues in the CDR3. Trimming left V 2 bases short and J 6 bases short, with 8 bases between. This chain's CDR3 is CASSQSRGNSPLHF. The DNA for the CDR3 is TGTGCCAGCAGCCAAAGCAGGGGTAATTCACCCCTCCACTTT.

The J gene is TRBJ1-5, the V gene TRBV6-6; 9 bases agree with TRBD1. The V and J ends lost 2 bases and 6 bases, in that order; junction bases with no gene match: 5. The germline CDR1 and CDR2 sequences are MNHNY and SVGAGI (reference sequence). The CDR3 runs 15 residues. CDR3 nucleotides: TGTGCCAGCAGTTACATTACAGGGGGCGGTCAGCCCCAGCATTTT. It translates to CASSYITGGGQPQHF.

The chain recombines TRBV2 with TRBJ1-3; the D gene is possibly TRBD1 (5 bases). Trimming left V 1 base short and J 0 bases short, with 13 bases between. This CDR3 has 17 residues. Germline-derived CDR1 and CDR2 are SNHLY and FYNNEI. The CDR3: CASSEGGAVFSGNTIYF. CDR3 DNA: TGTGCCAGCAGTGAAGGGGGCGCAGTATTCTCTGGAAACACCATATATTTT.

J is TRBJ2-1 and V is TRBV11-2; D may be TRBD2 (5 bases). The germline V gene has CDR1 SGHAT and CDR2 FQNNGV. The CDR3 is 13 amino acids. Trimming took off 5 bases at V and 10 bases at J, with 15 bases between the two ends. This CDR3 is CASSPVRVGEQFF. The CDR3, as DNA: TGTGCCAGCAGCCCGGTGCGGGTTGGGGAGCAGTTCTTC.

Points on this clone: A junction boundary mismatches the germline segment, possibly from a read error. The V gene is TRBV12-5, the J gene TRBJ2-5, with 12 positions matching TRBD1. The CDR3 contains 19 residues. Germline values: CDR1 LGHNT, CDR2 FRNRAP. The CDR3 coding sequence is TGTGCTAGTGGTTTGGCACGGGACAGGGGGCTGTCAATAGGAGAGGCCCAGTACTTC. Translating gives CASGLARDRGLSIGEAQYF.

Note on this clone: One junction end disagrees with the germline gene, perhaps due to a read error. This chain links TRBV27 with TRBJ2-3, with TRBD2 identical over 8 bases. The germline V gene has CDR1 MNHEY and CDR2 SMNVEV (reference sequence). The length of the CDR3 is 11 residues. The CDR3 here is CASSFRGGNWF. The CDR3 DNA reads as TGTGCCAGCAGTTTTCGGGGGGGCAACTGGTTT.

DNA for the CDR3: TGTGCCAGCAGGGTGAACTTAGTGAACACTGAAGCTTTCTTT. It is translated as CASRVNLVNTEAFF. This chain uses TRBV6-5 with TRBJ1-1; no clear D. Trimming pared 6 bases from V and 0 bases from J, leaving 11 bases between. The CDR3 length is 14 residues. CDR1 MNHEY and CDR2 SVGAGI come from the germline V gene.

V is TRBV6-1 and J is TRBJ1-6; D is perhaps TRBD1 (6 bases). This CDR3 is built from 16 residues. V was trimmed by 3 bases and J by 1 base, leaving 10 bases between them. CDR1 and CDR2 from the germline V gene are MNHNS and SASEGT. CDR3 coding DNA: TGTGCCAGCAGTGATTCCAGGGGTTCCTATAATTCACCCCTCCACTTT. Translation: CASSDSRGSYNSPLHF.

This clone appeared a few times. CDR3 amino acids: CASSLDGREETQYF. The CDR3 DNA reads TGTGCCAGCAGTTTAGATGGCAGGGAAGAGACCCAGTACTTC. The chain joins TRBV27 to TRBJ2-5, with a tentative D call TRBD1 (5 bases). The CDR3 is made up of 14 amino acids. In germline, CDR1 is MNHEY, CDR2 SMNVEV (reference sequence). V was shortened by 2 bases and J by 3 bases, with 10 bases between the two germline ends.

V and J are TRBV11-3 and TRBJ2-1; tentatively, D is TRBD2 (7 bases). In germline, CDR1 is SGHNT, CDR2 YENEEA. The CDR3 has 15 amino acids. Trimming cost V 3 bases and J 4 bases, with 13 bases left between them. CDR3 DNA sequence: TGTGCCAGCAGCTTTCGAGGGGGGGAATACAATGAGCAGTTCTTC. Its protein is CASSFRGGEYNEQFF. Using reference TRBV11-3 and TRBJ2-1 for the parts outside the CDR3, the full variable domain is EAGVVQSPRYKIIEKKQPVAFWCNPISGHNTLYWYLQNLGQGPELLIRYENEEAVDDSQLPKDRFSAERLKGVDSTLKIQPAELGDSAVYLCASSFRGGEYNEQFFGPGTRLTVL.